This T cell receptor (beta chain) was identified during a study of metastatic and nonmetastatic thyroid tumors. Study summary: Repertoire data that came from the blood and tumor or nodule tissue of malignant and benign thyroid patients were compared. Study-level findings and limits: It was reported that TCR beta diversity was significantly higher in malignant thyroid tumors than benign nodules, in blood and tumor.

In the case of this clone: Its cognate antigen is unknown.

Each patient came to thyroid surgery without any prior treatment (of any kind). Authors' data handling: CDR3 was compared across clinicopathological groups, and the resulting differences were used to build a distant-metastasis classifier for papillary thyroid cancer. TCRdb re-clonotyped the PCR reads via MiXCR. These V and J calls derive from TCRdb rather than the authors' analysis. The sample lists some 20,000 clones, 16% seen once, with about a fifth in the top ten. Sample: blood. The clonotype was recovered from a male donor with papillary thyroid cancer or a benign thyroid nodule (not recorded which). Some clones in this sample may be carry-over from other donors' samples.

CDR3 nucleotides: TGTGCCAGCAGCTTAACTTCGCTCAGCACAGATACGCAGTATTTT. It translates to CASSLTSLSTDTQYF. The chain has TRBV11-2 and TRBJ2-3; no clear D gene. With 2 bases removed from V and 0 bases from J, the gap between germline ends came to 9 bases. The CDR3 extends over 15 amino acids. The V gene's germline CDR1 is SGHAT and CDR2 FQNNGV.